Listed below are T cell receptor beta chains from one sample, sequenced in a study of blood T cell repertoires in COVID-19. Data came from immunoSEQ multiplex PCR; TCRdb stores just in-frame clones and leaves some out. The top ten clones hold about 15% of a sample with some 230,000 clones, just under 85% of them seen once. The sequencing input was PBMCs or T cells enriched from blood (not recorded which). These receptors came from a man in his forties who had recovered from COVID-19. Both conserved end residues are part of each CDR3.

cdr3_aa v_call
CAWSGSVPGELFF TRBV30
CASTSIGGAQYF TRBV3-1/TRBV3-2
CATSEGQGYDQPQHF TRBV24-1
CASRQQGARSYGYTF TRBV3-1/TRBV3-2
CASSKPGAPNEKLFF TRBV21-1
CASSSTTGVNQPQHF TRBV7-2
CASSGLAGGHIQYF TRBV2
CASSSQAGVQTQYF TRBV5-1
CASSPLAGVEVEQYF TRBV13
CVRSFSGPGGTDTQYF TRBV7-5
CASSVAAGQVNTEAFF TRBV9
CASSPHLSRDRDSNQPQHF TRBV19
CASSFVTKTQAFF TRBV7-9
CSAVLPGGGYTF TRBV29-1
CASRRGDGNQPQHF TRBV6-2/TRBV6-3
CASSLGQGDQPQHF TRBV5-6
CASSPSNEQFF TRBV6-6
CASSLDRGNQPQHF TRBV18
CASSIEGSNTEAFF TRBV2
CASSQYLPGGKSPLHF TRBV3-1/TRBV3-2
CASSLDLGGFNSPLHF TRBV5-4
CATSDSLAGGTHEQYF TRBV24-1
CATSGRQGTYNEQFF TRBV24-1
CASSFGGSGTQYF TRBV7-2
CASSLDSGYGYTF TRBV5-4
CASSLSARGWLEQYF TRBV27
CASSQDSTGWPYEQYF TRBV4-3
CASSYSRGETQYF TRBV6-5
CASNHGLAGEDTQYF TRBV5-1